The table lists the clone carrying this T cell receptor beta chain with a few counts. Its specificity is not known. The data derive from a study of T cells after yellow fever vaccination. Study results and limitations: At approximately 96% for CD4 and almost 90% for CD8, most primary-vaccination clones showed up again after the booster. There was a small share of clonotypes that showed up in both the CD4 and CD8 compartments.

Template switching by 5'RACE produced TCR cDNA, adding a universal primer site and UMIs. Each CDR3 protein gets one entry after TCRdb re-called the 5' RACE reads with MiXCR. Of fewer than 650,000 distinct CDR3 sequences listed, around a fifth were seen once; the top ten hold about a sixth. This CDR3 has 13 amino acids. Germline V lookup: CDR1 LGHNT, CDR2 FRNRAP. Trimming cost V 6 bases and J 4 bases, with 10 bases left between them. The receptor was derived from a man between 18 and 35 years old who received the YFV17D yellow fever vaccine. The specimen comprised PBMCs, sampled approximately 22 days after the first yellow fever vaccination. The chain employs TRBV12-5 and TRBJ2-1, with a tentative D call TRBD2 (6 bases). CDR3 region: CASGLLAYNEQFF. The CDR3 DNA is TGTGCTAGTGGGCTACTAGCTTACAATGAGCAGTTCTTC.